Listed here are 12 T cell receptor beta chains from one sample, sequenced in a study of identifying expanded T cells in peripheral blood. Sequencing used immunoSEQ multiplex PCR; TCRdb keeps in-frame clones, though not all of them. Of 75,000 to 90,000 clones in the sample, approximately 85% were seen once. Sample: blood. These receptors were taken from a person aged 18-69 years in good health.

J is TRBJ1-3 and V is TRBV19; D is uncertain. V was clipped by 6 bases and J by 4 bases, with 7 bases between them. In germline, CDR1 is LNHDA, CDR2 SQIVND (reference sequence). This CDR3 is built from 12 residues. CDR3 sequence reads: CASRGGGNTIYF. The CDR3 DNA follows: TGTGCCAGTAGAGGAGGGGGAAACACCATATATTTT.

This chain uses TRBV4-2 with TRBJ1-4; D is perhaps TRBD1 (5 bases). From germline, CDR1 is LGHNA and CDR2 YNFKEQ. This CDR3 region has 13 residues. The V gene lost 4 bases and the J gene lost 12 bases, with 15 bases spanning the gap. CDR3 protein: CASSPEGPRELFF. Written as DNA, the CDR3 is TGTGCCAGCAGCCCCGAGGGACCCCGGGAACTGTTTTTT.

This clone has only one observation. This rearrangement joins TRBV7-2 to TRBJ2-2, with D perhaps matching TRBD2 (5 bases). Germline CDR1 SGHTA, CDR2 FQGNSA. The CDR3 totals 13 residues. V shed 5 bases and J shed 6 bases, with 10 bases lying between them. The CDR3 DNA reads as TGTGCCAGCAGCACTAAAGCGGCCGGGGAGCTGTTTTTT. It is translated as CASSTKAAGELFF.

The V gene is TRBV6-1, the J gene TRBJ2-2; TRBD1 agrees at 8 bases. Unmatched junction bases numbered 2, after V lost 2 bases and J lost 0 bases. Germline V gene lookup returns CDR1 MNHNS and CDR2 SASEGT. This CDR3 contains 16 residues. CDR3 DNA: TGTGCCAGCAGTGAATGGACAGGGACGAACACCGGGGAGCTGTTTTTT. Protein sequence: CASSEWTGTNTGELFF.

The CDR3 is CASSLKDALGQGRNTEAFF. The CDR3 coding sequence is TGTGCCAGCAGCTTAAAGGACGCCCTCGGACAGGGGAGGAACACTGAAGCTTTCTTT. J is TRBJ1-1 and V is TRBV7-3; 9 bases align to TRBD1. CDR3 length: 19 amino acids. The V gene end was trimmed by 1 base and the J gene end by 1 base; junction bases not matched to a gene: 13. Germline CDR1 reads SGHTA; CDR2 reads FQGTGA.

In DNA form, the CDR3 reads TGTGCCAGCAGCTCCGGGACTAGCGACGAGCAGTACTTC. Protein sequence: CASSSGTSDEQYF. V usage is TRBV7-2 and J usage is TRBJ2-7, with 10 bases identical to TRBD2. V lost 4 bases, J lost 5 bases, and 2 bases stayed unmatched. In germline, CDR1 is SGHTA, CDR2 FQGNSA. This CDR3 has 13 amino acids. Full variable domain (outside the CDR3, taken from reference TRBV7-2 and TRBJ2-7): GAGVSQSPSNKVTEKGKDVELRCDPISGHTALYWYRQSLGQGLEFLIYFQGNSAPDKSGLPSDRFSAERTGGSVSTLTIQRTQQEDSAVYLCASSSGTSDEQYFGPGTRLTVT.

The table lists this clone with a count of one. J is TRBJ2-1 and V is TRBV30; D is uncertain. Germline V lookup: CDR1 GTSNPN, CDR2 SVGIG (reference sequence). Trimming removed 4 bases from V and 1 base from J, with 5 bases in between. The CDR3 runs to 12 residues. This chain's CDR3 is CAWIRSYNEQFF. In DNA form, the CDR3 reads TGTGCCTGGATTAGGTCCTACAATGAGCAGTTCTTC.

This chain uses TRBV4-2 with TRBJ2-1; 9 nucleotides align to TRBD1. V gave up 3 bases and J gave up 5 bases; unmatched junction bases: 8. The CDR3 covers 16 residues. The germline V gene has CDR1 LGHNA and CDR2 YNFKEQ. The CDR3 coding sequence is TGTGCCAGCAGCCAGCAGGGACAGGGATGGAACAATGAGCAGTTCTTC. The encoded protein is CASSQQGQGWNNEQFF.

The chain couples TRBV5-1 to TRBJ2-4; 9 positions agree with TRBD2. Trimming removed 0 bases from V and 0 bases from J; junction bases left unmatched: 10. CDR3 length: 19 amino acids. Germline CDR1 SGHRS, CDR2 YFSETQ. CDR3 protein: CASSLEASGDLLAKNIQYF. CDR3 nucleotides: TGCGCCAGCAGCTTGGAAGCTAGCGGGGACCTACTAGCCAAAAACATTCAGTACTTC.

This chain uses TRBV11-3 with TRBJ2-3; tentative D call: TRBD2 (5 bases). The CDR3 is 14 amino acids. Trimming left V 4 bases short and J 1 base short, with 9 bases between. Germline V gene data show CDR1 as SGHNT and CDR2 as YENEEA. The CDR3 here is CASSSTRGTDTQYF. CDR3 DNA: TGTGCCAGCAGCTCAACGCGGGGCACAGATACGCAGTATTTT.

The chain is built from TRBV2 and TRBJ1-5, with D maybe TRBD1 (5 bases). V was trimmed by 2 bases and J by 9 bases, leaving 17 bases between them. CDR1 and CDR2 from the germline V gene are SNHLY and FYNNEI. The CDR3 has 15 residues. The CDR3 nucleotides are TGTGCCAGCAGTGAAATGGAGCAGGGTCAATCGCCCCAGCATTTT. Its protein product is CASSEMEQGQSPQHF.

The gene calls are TRBV28 and TRBJ2-7; perhaps TRBD2 as D (6 bases). Trimming took off 3 bases at V and 0 bases at J, with 18 bases between the two ends. The CDR3 length is 17 residues. Germline V gene lookup returns CDR1 MDHEN and CDR2 SYDVKM. Here the CDR3 DNA reads TGTGCCAGCAGTTTGGGGAGGTGGGGGGTGTACTCCTACGAGCAGTACTTC. This encodes CASSLGRWGVYSYEQYF.